This TCR beta chain was sequenced during a study of Tregs in tolerant kidney transplant recipients. Whole-study context: The nonmyeloablative bone marrow transplants came from related graft donors, with transient mixed chimerism.

Unstimulated regulatory T cells (CD4+CD25+CD127-), CD4+CD25- non-regulatory cells, CD4 and CD8 cells were FACS-sorted from thawed PBMCs. The length of the CDR3 is 17 residues. Germline V CDR1 and CDR2: SGHNT, YENEEA. V shed 3 bases, J shed 0 bases, and the junction held 1 base outside the gene matches. The method was immunoSEQ multiplex PCR; TCRdb's version includes in-frame clones alone and lacks a portion of them. The data show 90,000 to 130,000 clones, around 90% seen once. This clonotype originated in a human donor who received a combined kidney and bone marrow transplant. J is TRBJ2-2 and V is TRBV11-3, with 13 bases lining up with TRBD2. Sequenced here: CD4+ T cells from blood, sampled before the transplant. The CDR3, as DNA: TGTGCCAGCAGCTTGGGGACTAGCGGGACGAACACCGGGGAGCTGTTTTTT. Its translation: CASSLGTSGTNTGELFF.